This TCR beta chain was sequenced for a study of blood T cell repertoires in COVID-19. Measured with immunoSEQ multiplex PCR; TCRdb has only the in-frame clones, and not every one. The data hold over 150,000 clones, with roughly 88% observed a single time. From germline, CDR1 is SQVTM and CDR2 ANQGSEA. CDR3 size: 14 residues. Trimming removed 6 bases at V and 2 bases at J, with 16 bases between. This TCR derives from a man aged 18-30 years with acute or convalescent COVID-19. Sequencing used peripheral blood. The chain is built from TRBV29-1 and TRBJ1-1; tentative D call: TRBD1 (5 bases). CDR3 sequence reads: CSVAPGTSNTEAFF. In DNA form, the CDR3 reads TGCAGCGTCGCGCCCGGGACTTCTAACACTGAAGCTTTCTTT.